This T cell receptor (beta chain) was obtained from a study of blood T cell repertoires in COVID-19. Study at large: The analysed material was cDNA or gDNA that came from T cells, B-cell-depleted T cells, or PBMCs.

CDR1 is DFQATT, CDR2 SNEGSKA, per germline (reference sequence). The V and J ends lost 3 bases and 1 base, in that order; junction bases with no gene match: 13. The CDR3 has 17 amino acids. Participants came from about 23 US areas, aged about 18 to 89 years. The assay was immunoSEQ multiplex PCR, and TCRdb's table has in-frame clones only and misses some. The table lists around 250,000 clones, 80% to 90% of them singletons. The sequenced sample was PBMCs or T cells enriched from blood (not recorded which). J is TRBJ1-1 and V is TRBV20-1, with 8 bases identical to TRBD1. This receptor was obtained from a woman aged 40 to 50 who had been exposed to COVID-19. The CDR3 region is CSASRSRGLKSNTEAFF. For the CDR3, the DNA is TGCAGTGCTAGTAGGTCCAGGGGGCTTAAGTCGAACACTGAAGCTTTCTTT.